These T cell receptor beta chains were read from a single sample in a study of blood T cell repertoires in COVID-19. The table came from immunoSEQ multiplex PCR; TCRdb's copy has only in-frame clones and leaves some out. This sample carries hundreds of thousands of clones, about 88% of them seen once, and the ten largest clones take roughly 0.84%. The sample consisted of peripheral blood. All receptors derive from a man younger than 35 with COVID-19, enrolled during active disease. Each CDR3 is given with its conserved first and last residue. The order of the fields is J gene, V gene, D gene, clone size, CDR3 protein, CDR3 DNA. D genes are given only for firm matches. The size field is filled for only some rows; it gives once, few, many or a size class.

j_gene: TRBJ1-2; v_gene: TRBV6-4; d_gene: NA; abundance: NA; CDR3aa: CASSEKTGLNYGYTF; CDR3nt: TGTGCCAGCAGTGAGAAAACAGGTCTGAACTATGGCTACACCTTC
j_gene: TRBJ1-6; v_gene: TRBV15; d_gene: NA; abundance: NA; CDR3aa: CATSSNVEGSPLHF; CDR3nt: TGTGCCACCAGCAGTAACGTGGAGGGTTCACCCCTCCACTTT
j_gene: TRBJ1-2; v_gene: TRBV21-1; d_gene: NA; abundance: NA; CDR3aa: CASSKDNRTGGYGYTF; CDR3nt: TGTGCCAGCAGCAAAGATAATAGGACAGGAGGTTATGGCTACACCTTC
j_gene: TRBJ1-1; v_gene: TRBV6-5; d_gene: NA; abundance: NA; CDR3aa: CASSSYTEAFF; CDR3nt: TGTGCCAGCAGTTCCTACACTGAAGCTTTCTTT
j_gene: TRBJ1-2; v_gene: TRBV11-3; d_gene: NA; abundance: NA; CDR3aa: CASGPGGANYGYTF; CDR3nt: TGTGCCAGCGGGCCCGGGGGAGCTAACTATGGCTACACCTTC
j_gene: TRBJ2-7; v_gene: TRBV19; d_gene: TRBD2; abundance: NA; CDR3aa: CASSSQSAGTYEQYF; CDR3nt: TGTGCCAGTTCGTCCCAGTCAGCGGGGACCTACGAGCAGTACTTC
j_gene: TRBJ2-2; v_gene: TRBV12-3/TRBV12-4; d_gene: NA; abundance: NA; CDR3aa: CASRRNTGELFF; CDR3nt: TGTGCCAGCAGGAGGAACACCGGGGAGCTGTTTTTT
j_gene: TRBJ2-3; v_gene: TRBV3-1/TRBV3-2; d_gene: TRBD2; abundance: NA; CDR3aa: CASSQASGRSSDTQYF; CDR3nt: TGTGCCAGCAGCCAAGCTAGCGGGAGATCGTCAGATACGCAGTATTTT
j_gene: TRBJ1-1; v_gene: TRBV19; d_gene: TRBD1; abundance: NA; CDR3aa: CASNRGTEAFF; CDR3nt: TGTGCCAGCAACAGGGGCACTGAAGCTTTCTTT
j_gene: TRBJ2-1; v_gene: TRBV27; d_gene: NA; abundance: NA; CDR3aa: CASSLDNNEQFF; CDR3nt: TGTGCCAGCAGTCTGGACAACAATGAGCAGTTCTTC
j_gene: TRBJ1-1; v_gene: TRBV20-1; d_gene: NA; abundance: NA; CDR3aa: CSARDIEAFF; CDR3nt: TGCAGTGCAAGGGACATAGAAGCTTTCTTT
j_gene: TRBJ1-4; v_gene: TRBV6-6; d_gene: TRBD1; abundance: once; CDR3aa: CASSYGRGQGNEKLFF; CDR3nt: TGTGCCAGCAGTTACGGTAGGGGACAGGGAAATGAAAAACTGTTTTTT
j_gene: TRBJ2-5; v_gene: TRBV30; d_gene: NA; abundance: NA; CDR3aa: CAWEDTGTQYF; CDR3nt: TGTGCCTGGGAAGACACCGGGACCCAGTACTTC
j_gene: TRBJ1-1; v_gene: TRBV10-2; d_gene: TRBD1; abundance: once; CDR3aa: CATRQGGAFF; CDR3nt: TGCGCCACCCGACAGGGAGGAGCTTTCTTT
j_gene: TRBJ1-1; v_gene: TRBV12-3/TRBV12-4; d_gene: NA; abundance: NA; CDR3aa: CASSAWTELEAFF; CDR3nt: TGTGCCAGCAGTGCTTGGACAGAACTTGAAGCTTTCTTT
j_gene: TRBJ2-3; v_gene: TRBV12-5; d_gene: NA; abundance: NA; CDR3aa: CASGLGVRADTQYF; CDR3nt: TGTGCTAGTGGCTTGGGGGTTCGGGCAGATACGCAGTATTTT
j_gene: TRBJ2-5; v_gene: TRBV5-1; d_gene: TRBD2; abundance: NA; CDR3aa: CASSPSGGDQETQYF; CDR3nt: TGCGCCAGCTCGCCTAGCGGGGGGGACCAAGAGACCCAGTACTTC
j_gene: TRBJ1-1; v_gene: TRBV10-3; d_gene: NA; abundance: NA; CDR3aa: CAISVGGDTEAFF; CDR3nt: TGTGCCATCAGTGTAGGGGGGGACACTGAAGCTTTCTTT
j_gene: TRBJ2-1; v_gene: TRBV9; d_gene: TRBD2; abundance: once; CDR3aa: CASSVGAGAQNEQFF; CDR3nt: TGTGCCAGCAGCGTAGGGGCGGGAGCTCAGAATGAGCAGTTCTTC
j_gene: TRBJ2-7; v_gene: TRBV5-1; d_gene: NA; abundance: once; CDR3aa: CASSLLTAQVFEQYF; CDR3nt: TGCGCCAGCAGCCTCTTGACCGCGCAGGTTTTCGAGCAGTACTTC
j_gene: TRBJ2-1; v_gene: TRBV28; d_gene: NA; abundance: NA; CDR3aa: CASSHTTRGNEQFF; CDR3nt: TGTGCCAGCAGCCACACCACAAGGGGTAATGAGCAGTTCTTC
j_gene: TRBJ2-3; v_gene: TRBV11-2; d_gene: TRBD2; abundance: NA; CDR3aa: CASSLDLAGPDTQYF; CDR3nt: TGTGCCAGCAGCTTAGACCTAGCGGGCCCCGATACGCAGTATTTT
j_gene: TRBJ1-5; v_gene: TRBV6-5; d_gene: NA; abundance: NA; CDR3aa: CASWDTQSQPQHF; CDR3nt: TGTGCCAGCTGGGACACTCAAAGTCAGCCCCAGCATTTT
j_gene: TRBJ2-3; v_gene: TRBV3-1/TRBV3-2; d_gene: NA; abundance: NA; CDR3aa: CASSQDGETRDTQYF; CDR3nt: TGTGCCAGCAGCCAAGATGGAGAGACTAGAGATACGCAGTATTTT
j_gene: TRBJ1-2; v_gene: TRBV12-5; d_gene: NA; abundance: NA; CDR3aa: CASGLGKQAYGYTF; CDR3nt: TGTGCTAGTGGTTTGGGTAAACAGGCCTATGGCTACACCTTC
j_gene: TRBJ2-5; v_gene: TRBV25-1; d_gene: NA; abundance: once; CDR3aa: CASSDAGGPGTQYF; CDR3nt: TGTGCCAGCAGTGATGCCGGGGGGCCCGGGACCCAGTACTTC
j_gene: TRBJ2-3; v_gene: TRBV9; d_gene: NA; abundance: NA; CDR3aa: CASSVAGETDTQYF; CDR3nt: TGTGCCAGCAGCGTAGCAGGCGAGACAGATACGCAGTATTTT
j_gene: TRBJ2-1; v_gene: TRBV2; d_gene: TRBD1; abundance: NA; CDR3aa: CASSSEGAEQFF; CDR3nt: TGTGCCAGCTCAAGCGAGGGGGCTGAGCAGTTCTTC
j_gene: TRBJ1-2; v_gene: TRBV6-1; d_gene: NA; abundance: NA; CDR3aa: CASSEARGVWANYGYTF; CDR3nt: TGTGCCAGCAGTGAAGCCAGAGGCGTATGGGCTAACTATGGCTACACCTTC
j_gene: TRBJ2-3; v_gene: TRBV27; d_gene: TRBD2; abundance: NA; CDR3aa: CASSLNPLGSGRAIHTDTQYF; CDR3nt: TGTGCCAGCAGTTTAAACCCCCTGGGTAGCGGGAGGGCGATTCACACAGATACGCAGTATTTT
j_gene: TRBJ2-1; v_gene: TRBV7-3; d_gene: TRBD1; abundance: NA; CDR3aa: CASSFGTGAGGEQFF; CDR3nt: TGTGCCAGCAGCTTCGGGACAGGGGCCGGTGGAGAGCAGTTCTTC
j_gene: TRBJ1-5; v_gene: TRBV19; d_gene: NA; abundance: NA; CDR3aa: CASQGTANQPQHF; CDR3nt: TGTGCCAGCCAGGGGACCGCCAATCAGCCCCAGCATTTT
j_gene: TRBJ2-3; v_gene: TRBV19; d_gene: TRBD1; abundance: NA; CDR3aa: CASKVYPGTGDTDTQYF; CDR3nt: TGTGCCAGTAAAGTATACCCCGGGACAGGGGACACAGATACGCAGTATTTT
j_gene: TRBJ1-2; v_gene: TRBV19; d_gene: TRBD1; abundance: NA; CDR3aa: CASSGAGTGEYGYTF; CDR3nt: TGTGCCAGTAGTGGCGCCGGGACAGGGGAGTATGGCTACACCTTC
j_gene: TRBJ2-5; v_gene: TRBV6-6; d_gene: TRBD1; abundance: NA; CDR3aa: CASSYSTGYETQYF; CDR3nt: TGTGCCAGCAGTTACTCGACAGGGTATGAGACCCAGTACTTC
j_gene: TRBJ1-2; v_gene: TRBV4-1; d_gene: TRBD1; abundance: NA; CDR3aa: CASSQDIDRVATF; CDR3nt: TGCGCCAGCAGCCAAGATATTGACAGGGTTGCCACCTTC
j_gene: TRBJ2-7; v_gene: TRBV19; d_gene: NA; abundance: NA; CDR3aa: CASSMAGASYEQYF; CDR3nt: TGTGCCAGTAGTATGGCGGGCGCATCCTACGAGCAGTACTTC
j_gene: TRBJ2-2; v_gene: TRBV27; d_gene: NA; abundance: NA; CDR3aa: CATWTAQNTGELFF; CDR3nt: TGTGCCACGTGGACAGCTCAGAACACCGGGGAGCTGTTTTTT
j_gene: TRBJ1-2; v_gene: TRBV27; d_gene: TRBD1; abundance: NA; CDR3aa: CASSFRTGYGGYTF; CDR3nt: TGTGCCAGCAGTTTCCGGACAGGATATGGTGGCTACACCTTC
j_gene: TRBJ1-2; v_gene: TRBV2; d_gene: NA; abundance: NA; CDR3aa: CASSETANYGYTF; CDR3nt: TGTGCCAGCAGTGAAACTGCTAACTATGGCTACACCTTC
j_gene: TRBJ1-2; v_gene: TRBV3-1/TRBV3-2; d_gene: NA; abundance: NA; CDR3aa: CASSQDLVGGRGYTF; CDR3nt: TGTGCCAGCAGCCAAGATTTGGTGGGGGGTAGAGGCTACACCTTC
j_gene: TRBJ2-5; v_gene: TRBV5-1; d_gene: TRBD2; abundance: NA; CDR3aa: CASSSGLAGPQETQYF; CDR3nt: TGCGCCAGCAGCTCCGGACTAGCGGGGCCCCAAGAGACCCAGTACTTC
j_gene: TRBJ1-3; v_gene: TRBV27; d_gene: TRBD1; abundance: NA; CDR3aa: CASSRQGRDTIYF; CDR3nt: TGTGCCAGCAGTAGACAGGGCCGGGACACCATATATTTT
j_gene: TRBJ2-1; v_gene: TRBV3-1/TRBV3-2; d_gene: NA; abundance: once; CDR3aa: CASSQAGVGFF; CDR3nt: TGTGCCAGCAGCCAAGCGGGGGTAGGGTTCTTC
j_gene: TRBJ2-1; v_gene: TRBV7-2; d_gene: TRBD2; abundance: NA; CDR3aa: CASSLGSGGSYNEQFF; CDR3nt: TGTGCCAGCAGCTTAGGTTCGGGAGGGAGCTACAATGAGCAGTTCTTC
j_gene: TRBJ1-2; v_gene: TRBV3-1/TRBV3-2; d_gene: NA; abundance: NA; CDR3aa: CASSQAYYGYTF; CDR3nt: TGTGCCAGCAGCCAAGCCTATTATGGCTACACCTTC
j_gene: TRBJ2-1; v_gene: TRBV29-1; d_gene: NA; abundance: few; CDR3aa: CSVRNLLQINEQFF; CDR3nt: TGCAGCGTTAGAAATTTGTTACAGATCAATGAGCAGTTCTTC
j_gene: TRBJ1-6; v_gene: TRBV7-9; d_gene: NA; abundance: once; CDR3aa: CASSFSGIDSPLHF; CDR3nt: TGTGCCAGCAGCTTCTCAGGGATCGATTCACCCCTCCACTTT
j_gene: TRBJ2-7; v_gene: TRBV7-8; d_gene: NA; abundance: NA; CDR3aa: CASSLELAGSYEQYF; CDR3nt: TGTGCCAGCAGCTTAGAATTGGCAGGCTCCTACGAGCAGTACTTC